This TCR beta chain was captured in a study of T cell changes during pregnancy in multiple sclerosis. Assay: immunoSEQ multiplex PCR; the TCRdb copy retains only in-frame clones and omits some. The data hold approximately 50,000 clones, with roughly nine tenths observed a single time. CDR1 is SEHNR, CDR2 FQNEAQ, per germline (reference sequence). The CDR3 is made up of 12 amino acids. V lost 7 bases and J lost 5, with 11 bases in between. Sequencing used CD8+ T cells from peripheral blood mononuclear cells, obtained after pregnancy. This TCR was sampled from a female donor with multiple sclerosis, enrolled in a pregnancy study. V and J are TRBV7-9 and TRBJ2-5; D possibly corresponds to TRBD2 (5 bases). The CDR3: CASTGIMETQYF. The CDR3 region has the DNA TGTGCCAGCACCGGGATAATGGAGACCCAGTACTTC. Full variable domain (missing parts from reference TRBV7-9 and TRBJ2-5): DTGVSQNPRHKITKRGQNVTFRCDPISEHNRLYWYRQTLGQGPEFLTYFQNEAQLEKSRLLSDRFSAERPKGSFSTLEIQRTEQGDSAMYLCASTGIMETQYFGPGTRLLVL.